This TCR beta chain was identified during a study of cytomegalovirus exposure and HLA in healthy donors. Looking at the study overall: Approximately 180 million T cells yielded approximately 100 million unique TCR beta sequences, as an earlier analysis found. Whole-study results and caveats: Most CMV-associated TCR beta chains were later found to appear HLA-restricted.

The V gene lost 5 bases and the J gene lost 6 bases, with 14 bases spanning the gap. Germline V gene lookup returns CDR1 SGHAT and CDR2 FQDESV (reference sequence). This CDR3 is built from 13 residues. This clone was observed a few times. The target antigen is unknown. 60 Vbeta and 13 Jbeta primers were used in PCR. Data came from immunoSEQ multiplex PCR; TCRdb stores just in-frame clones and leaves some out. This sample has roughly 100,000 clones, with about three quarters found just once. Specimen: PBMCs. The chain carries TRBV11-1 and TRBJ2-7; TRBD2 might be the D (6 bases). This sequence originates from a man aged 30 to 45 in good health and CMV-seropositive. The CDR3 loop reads CASSAGLAIEQYV. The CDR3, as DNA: TGTGCCAGCAGCGCGGGGCTAGCGATCGAGCAGTACGTC.